These 14 T cell receptor beta chains were all obtained from the same sample, sequenced in a study of T cells in Graves' hyperthyroidism and ophthalmopathy. What was amplified from RNA transcripts were TCR beta CDR3 regions. TCR CDR3 regions were first amplified by RT-PCR with HTBI primers. One entry per CDR3 protein, called by TCRdb with MiXCR from the multiplex PCR reads. The table records under 350,000 distinct CDR3 sequences, around a fifth of them present only once. Sequencing was carried out using blood. Receptors were obtained from a woman in her fifties or sixties with Graves' hyperthyroidism.

In this sample, this clonotype turned up a few times. A single base separates this from a much larger clone, so it may be a read error. The chain links TRBV27 to TRBJ1-1, with D possibly matching TRBD1 (5 bases). V dropped 4 bases and J dropped 5 bases, with 20 bases sitting between them. The CDR3 totals 16 residues. The germline gives CDR1 MNHEY, CDR2 SMNVEV (reference sequence). CDR3 protein: CASSSQEAIARTEAFF. The CDR3 nucleotides read TGTGCCAGCAGTTCACAGGAGGCGATAGCTCGGACTGAAGCTTTCTTT.

This clonotype was observed many times. The genes are TRBV6-1 and TRBJ1-1, with unresolved D. This CDR3 is 11 amino acids long. CDR1 and CDR2 from the germline V gene are MNHNS and SASEGT. The V and J ends lost 6 bases and 10 bases respectively, with 12 bases between them. The CDR3 nucleotides are TGTGCCAGCAGCGACGGGTCCGGAGCTTTCTTT. It is translated as CASSDGSGAFF.

This clonotype was detected a few times. V is TRBV5-1 and J is TRBJ2-7, with D possibly matching TRBD1 (5 bases). V lost 0 bases to trimming and J lost 7 bases, with 8 bases between them. Germline CDR1 reads SGHRS; CDR2 reads YFSETQ. This CDR3 comprises 12 residues. The CDR3 region has the DNA TGCGCCAGCAGCTTGGGGAACAGGGAGCAGTACTTC. Translation: CASSLGNREQYF.

In its sample, this clonotype was seen a few times. The rearrangement joins TRBV4-2 to TRBJ2-3; possibly TRBD2 for D (7 bases). The CDR3 covers 16 residues. Trimming cost V 2 bases and J 1 base, with 13 bases left between them. Germline V gene data show CDR1 as LGHNA and CDR2 as YNFKEQ. Here the CDR3 DNA reads TGTGCCAGCAGCCAAATGAGGGGGAGGGGCACAGATACGCAGTATTTT. This gives the protein CASSQMRGRGTDTQYF.

This clonotype showed up just a few times. The chain is built from TRBV20-1 and TRBJ2-5; either TRBD1 or TRBD2 may fit D (8 bases each). The germline V gene has CDR1 DFQATT and CDR2 SNEGSKA (reference sequence). V was shortened by 5 bases and J by 4 bases, with 20 bases between the two germline ends. This CDR3 comprises 15 residues. The CDR3 protein is CSASLTGAGGETQYF. Here the CDR3 DNA reads TGCAGTGCTTCGCTGACAGGGGCGGGGGGAGAGACCCAGTACTTC.

This clonotype has a handful of counts. This chain joins TRBV27 and TRBJ1-2; D remains unclear. Per the germline V gene, CDR1 is MNHEY and CDR2 is SMNVEV (reference sequence). The CDR3 sequence is 14 residues long. The V gene lost 5 bases and the J gene lost 6 bases, with 16 bases spanning the gap. The CDR3 DNA sequence: TGTGCCAGCAGTCCTAGGAGCGGGATGAATGGCTACACCTTC. It codes for CASSPRSGMNGYTF.

The table lists this clonotype with many counts. The chain links TRBV5-6 to TRBJ1-2; the D is unclear. V lost 7 bases to trimming and J lost 6 bases, with 13 bases between them. Germline loops: CDR1 SGHDT, CDR2 YYEEEE. This CDR3 is built from 12 residues. The chain's CDR3 is CASDVLGNGYTF. The CDR3 region has the DNA TGTGCCAGCGACGTTTTGGGGAATGGCTACACCTTC. Combining the CDR3 with reference TRBV5-6 and TRBJ1-2 gives the whole variable domain DAGVTQSPTHLIKTRGQQVTLRCSPKSGHDTVSWYQQALGQGPQFIFQYYEEEERQRGNFPDRFSGHQFPNYSSELNVNALLLGDSALYLCASDVLGNGYTFGSGTRLTVV.

This clonotype was seen repeatedly, ten times or more. The chain links TRBV3-1 to TRBJ1-2, with D perhaps matching TRBD1 (5 bases). This CDR3 is 13 amino acids long. Between the trimmed V and J ends, which lost 3 bases and 6 bases, there was a span of 11 bases. CDR1 is LGHDT, CDR2 YNNKEL, per germline (reference sequence). The CDR3 DNA follows: TGTGCCAGCAGCCATGGGACGACCAATGGCTACACCTTC. Residues: CASSHGTTNGYTF.

The chain is built from TRBV7-6 and TRBJ1-1; 8 positions match TRBD1. V was pared by 4 bases and J by 7 bases, with 11 bases of the junction left unmatched. Germline CDR1 reads SGHVS; CDR2 reads FNYEAQ. CDR3 length: 15 amino acids. The CDR3 sequence: CASSSRAGGADEAFF. As DNA, the CDR3 is TGTGCCAGCAGCTCGAGGGCAGGGGGCGCGGATGAAGCTTTCTTT. The complete variable domain, with remaining parts taken from reference TRBV7-6 and TRBJ1-1, reads GAGVSQSPRYKVTKRGQDVALRCDPISGHVSLYWYRQALGQGPEFLTYFNYEAQQDKSGLPNDRFSAERPEGSISTLTIQRTEQRDSAMYRCASSSRAGGADEAFFGQGTRLTVV.

In its sample, this clonotype was seen many times. The V call is TRBV28, the J call TRBJ1-1; the D gene is possibly TRBD1 (5 bases). The germline V gene encodes CDR1 MDHEN and CDR2 SYDVKM. The V and J ends lost 6 bases and 7 bases respectively, with 21 bases between them. CDR3 length equals 15 residues. As DNA, the CDR3 is TGTGCCAGCAGGCCCGTCGGGGGGGGAAGTGGTGAAGCTTTCTTT. Translated: CASRPVGGGSGEAFF.

The chain is built from TRBV19 and TRBJ1-5; D unclear. The CDR3 runs 13 residues. The V gene's germline CDR1 is LNHDA and CDR2 SQIVND (reference sequence). V was cut by 5 bases and J by 3 bases, with 8 bases left in between. The CDR3 is CASSLDTNQPQHF. The CDR3 DNA sequence: TGTGCCAGTAGTCTCGACACCAATCAGCCCCAGCATTTT.

The chain links TRBV14 to TRBJ2-1; D not resolved. Trimming removed 0 bases from V and 0 bases from J, with 12 bases in between. This CDR3 spans 17 amino acids. Germline V gene sequence: CDR1 SGHDN, CDR2 FVKESK. This CDR3 reads CASSQDRSYYSYNEQFF. DNA of the CDR3: TGTGCCAGCAGCCAAGACCGGTCTTACTACTCCTACAATGAGCAGTTCTTC.

This clonotype was observed many times. The chain carries TRBV11-3 and TRBJ2-3; D unresolved. This CDR3 is 16 amino acids long. Germline lookup yields CDR1 SGHNT and CDR2 YENEEA. V was trimmed by 4 bases and J by 2 bases, leaving 16 bases between them. CDR3 loop: CASSSRGLLLTDTQYF. Here the CDR3 DNA reads TGTGCCAGCAGCTCCCGTGGGCTTCTACTCACAGATACGCAGTATTTT.

This clonotype showed up many times. The rearrangement links TRBV18 to TRBJ2-1, with D perhaps TRBD1 (5 bases). V gave up 4 bases and J gave up 9 bases, with 10 bases separating them. The CDR3 runs to 12 residues. The germline V gene has CDR1 KGHSH and CDR2 LQKENI. In nucleotides, the CDR3 is TGTGCCAGCTCACGTACTCAGGGTGAGCAGTTCTTC. This gives the protein CASSRTQGEQFF.